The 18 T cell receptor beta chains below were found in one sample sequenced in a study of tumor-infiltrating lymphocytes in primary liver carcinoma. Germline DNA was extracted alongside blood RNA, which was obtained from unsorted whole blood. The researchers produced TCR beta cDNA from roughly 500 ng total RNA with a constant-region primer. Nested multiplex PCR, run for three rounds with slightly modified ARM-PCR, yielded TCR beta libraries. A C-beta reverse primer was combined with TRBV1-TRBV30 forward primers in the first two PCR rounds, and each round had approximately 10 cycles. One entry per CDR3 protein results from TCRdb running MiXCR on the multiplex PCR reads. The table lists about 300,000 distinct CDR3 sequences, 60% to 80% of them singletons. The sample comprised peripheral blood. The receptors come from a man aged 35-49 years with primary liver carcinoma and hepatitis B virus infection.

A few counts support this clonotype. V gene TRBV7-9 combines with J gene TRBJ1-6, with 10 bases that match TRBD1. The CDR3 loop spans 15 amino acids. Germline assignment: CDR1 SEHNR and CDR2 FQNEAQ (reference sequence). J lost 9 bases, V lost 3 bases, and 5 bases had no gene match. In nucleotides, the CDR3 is TGTGCCAGCAGCTTGCAGACAGGGGGCGGTTCACCCCTCCACTTT. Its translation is CASSLQTGGGSPLHF.

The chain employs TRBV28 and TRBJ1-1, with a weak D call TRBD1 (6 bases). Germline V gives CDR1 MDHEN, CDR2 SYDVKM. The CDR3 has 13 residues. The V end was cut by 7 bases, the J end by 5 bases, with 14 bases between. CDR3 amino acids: CASKTGGDTEAFF. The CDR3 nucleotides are TGTGCCAGCAAGACAGGCGGAGATACTGAAGCTTTCTTT.

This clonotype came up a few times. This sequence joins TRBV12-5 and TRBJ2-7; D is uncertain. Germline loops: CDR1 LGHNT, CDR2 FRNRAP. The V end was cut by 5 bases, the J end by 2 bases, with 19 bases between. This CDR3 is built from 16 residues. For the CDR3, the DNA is TGTGCTAGTGGTCCCCTGGAAGATAGGACCCCCTACGAGCAGTACTTC. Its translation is CASGPLEDRTPYEQYF.

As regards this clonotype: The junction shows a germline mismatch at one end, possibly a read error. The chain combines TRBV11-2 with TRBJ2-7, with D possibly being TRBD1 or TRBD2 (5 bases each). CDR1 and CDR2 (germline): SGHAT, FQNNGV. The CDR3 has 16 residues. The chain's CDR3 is CTSSLEPRGSRVEQYF. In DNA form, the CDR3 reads TGTACCAGCAGCTTAGAACCTAGAGGGAGCAGGGTCGAGCAGTACTTC.

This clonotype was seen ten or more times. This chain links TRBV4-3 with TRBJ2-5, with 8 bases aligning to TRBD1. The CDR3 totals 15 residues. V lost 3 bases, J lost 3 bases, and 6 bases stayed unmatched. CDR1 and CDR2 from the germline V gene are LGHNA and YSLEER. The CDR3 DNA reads TGCGCCAGCAGCCAGACGGACAGGGTCGAAGAGACCCAGTACTTC. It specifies CASSQTDRVEETQYF.

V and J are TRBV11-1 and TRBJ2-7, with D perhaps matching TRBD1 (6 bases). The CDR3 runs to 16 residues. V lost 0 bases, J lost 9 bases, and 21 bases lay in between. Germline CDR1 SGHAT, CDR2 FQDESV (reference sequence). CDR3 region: CASSLAYDRTSNWQYF. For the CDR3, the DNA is TGTGCCAGCAGCTTAGCCTACGACAGGACCTCCAACTGGCAGTACTTC.

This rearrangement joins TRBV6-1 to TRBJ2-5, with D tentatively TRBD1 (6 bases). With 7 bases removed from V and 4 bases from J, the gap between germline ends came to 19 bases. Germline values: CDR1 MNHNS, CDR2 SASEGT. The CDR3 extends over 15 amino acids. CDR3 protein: CASTPDRPRRETQYF. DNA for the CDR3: TGTGCCAGCACCCCCGACAGGCCTCGGAGAGAGACCCAGTACTTC.

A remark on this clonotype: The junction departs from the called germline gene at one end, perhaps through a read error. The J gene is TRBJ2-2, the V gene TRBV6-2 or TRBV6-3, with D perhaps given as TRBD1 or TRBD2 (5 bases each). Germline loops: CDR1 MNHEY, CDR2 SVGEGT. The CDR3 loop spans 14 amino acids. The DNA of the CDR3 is TGTGCCGGTGCAATCCGTACGGGCACCGGGGACCTGTTTTTT. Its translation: CAGAIRTGTGDLFF.

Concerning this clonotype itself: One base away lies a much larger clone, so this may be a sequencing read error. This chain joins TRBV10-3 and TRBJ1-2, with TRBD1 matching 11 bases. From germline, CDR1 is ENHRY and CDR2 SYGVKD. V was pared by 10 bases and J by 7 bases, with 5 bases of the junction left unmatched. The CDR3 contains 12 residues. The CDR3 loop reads CATGQGAGGYTF. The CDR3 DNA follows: TGTGCCACCGGACAGGGGGCTGGTGGCTACACCTTC.

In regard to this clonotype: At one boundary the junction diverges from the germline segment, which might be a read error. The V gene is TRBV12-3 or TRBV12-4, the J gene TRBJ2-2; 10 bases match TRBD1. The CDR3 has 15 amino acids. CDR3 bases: TGTGCTAGCAGGCCGCGACAGGGGGCTACCGAGGAGCTGTTTTTT. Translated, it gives CASRPRQGATEELFF.

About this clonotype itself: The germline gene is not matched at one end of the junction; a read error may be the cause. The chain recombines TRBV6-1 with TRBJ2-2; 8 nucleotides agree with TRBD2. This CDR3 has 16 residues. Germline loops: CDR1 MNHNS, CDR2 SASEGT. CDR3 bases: TGTTCCAGCAAGGCTTTAGCGGGAACCAACACCGGGGAGCTGTTTTTT. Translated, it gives CSSKALAGTNTGELFF.

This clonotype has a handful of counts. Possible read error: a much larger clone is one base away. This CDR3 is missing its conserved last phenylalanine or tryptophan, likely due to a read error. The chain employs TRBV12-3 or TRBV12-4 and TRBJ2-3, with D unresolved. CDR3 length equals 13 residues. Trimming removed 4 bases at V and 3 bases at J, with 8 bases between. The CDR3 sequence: CASSSRVTDTQYY. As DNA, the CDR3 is TGTGCCAGCAGTTCCCGGGTGACAGATACGCAGTATTAT.

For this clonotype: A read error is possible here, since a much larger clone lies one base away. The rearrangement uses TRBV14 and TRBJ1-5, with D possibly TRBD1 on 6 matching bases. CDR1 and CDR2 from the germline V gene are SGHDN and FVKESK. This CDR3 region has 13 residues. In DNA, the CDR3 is TGTGCCAGCAGAGCAGCAGGGGTTCAGCCCAAGCATTTT. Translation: CASRAAGVQPKHF.

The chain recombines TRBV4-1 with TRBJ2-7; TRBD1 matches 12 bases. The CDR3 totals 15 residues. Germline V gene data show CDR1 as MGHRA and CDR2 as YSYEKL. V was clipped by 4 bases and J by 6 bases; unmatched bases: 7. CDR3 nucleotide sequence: TGCGCCAGCAGCCTCGGGACAGGGGGCGTCGGCGAGCAGTACTTC. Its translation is CASSLGTGGVGEQYF.

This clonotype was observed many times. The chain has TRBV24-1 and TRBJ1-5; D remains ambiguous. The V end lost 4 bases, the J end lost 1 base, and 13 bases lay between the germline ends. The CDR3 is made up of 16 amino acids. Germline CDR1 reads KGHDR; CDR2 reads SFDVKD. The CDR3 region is CATSDSTFASNQPQHF. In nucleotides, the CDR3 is TGTGCCACCAGTGACTCGACATTTGCGAGCAATCAGCCCCAGCATTTT.

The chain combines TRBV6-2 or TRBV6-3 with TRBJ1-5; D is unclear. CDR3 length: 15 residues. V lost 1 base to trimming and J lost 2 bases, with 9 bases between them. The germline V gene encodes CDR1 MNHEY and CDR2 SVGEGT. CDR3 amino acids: CASSYWGNCNQPQHF. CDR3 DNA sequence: TGTGCCAGCAGTTACTGGGGAAACTGCAATCAGCCCCAGCATTTT.

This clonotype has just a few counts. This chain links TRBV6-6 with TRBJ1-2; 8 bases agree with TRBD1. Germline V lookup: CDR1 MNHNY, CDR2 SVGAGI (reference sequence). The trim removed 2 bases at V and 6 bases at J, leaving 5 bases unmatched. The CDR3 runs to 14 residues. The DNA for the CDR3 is TGTGCCAGCAGTTACGGACAGGGACAGGATGGCTACACCTTC. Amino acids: CASSYGQGQDGYTF.

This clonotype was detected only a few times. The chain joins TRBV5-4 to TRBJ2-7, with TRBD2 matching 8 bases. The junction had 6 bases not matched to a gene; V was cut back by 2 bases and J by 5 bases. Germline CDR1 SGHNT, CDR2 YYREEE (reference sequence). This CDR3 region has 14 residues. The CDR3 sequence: CASSFTGTRNEQYF. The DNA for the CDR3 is TGTGCCAGCAGCTTCACCGGGACTAGGAACGAGCAGTACTTC.